Listed below are T cell receptor beta chains from one sample, sequenced in a study of T cells in Graves' hyperthyroidism and ophthalmopathy. TCRdb recomputed calls from the multiplex PCR reads with MiXCR, one row per CDR3 protein. Of 90,000 to 120,000 distinct CDR3 sequences in the sample, roughly 15% were seen once. The sequencing sample was made of blood. Receptor source: a woman between 50 and 59 years old with Graves' hyperthyroidism. CDR3s include the opening cysteine and the closing phenylalanine or tryptophan. D genes are given only for firm matches. Not every row has a clone size; where given, it reads once, few, many or a size class.

CDR3 protein	CDR3 DNA	clone size	D gene	V gene	J gene
CASSLPLAGGGTDTQYF	TGTGCCAGCAGCCTACCCCTGGCGGGAGGCGGCACAGATACGCAGTATTTT	.	TRBD2	TRBV11-2	TRBJ2-3
CASSPGQSEAFF	TGTGCCAGCTCTCCGGGACAGTCGGAAGCTTTCTTT	many	TRBD1	TRBV18	TRBJ1-1
CASSEGLAGDTQYF	TGTGCCAGCAGTGAAGGGCTAGCGGGAGATACGCAGTATTTT	once	TRBD2	TRBV6-1	TRBJ2-3
CAISSRTGVNTEAFF	TGTGCCATCAGTAGCAGGACAGGGGTGAACACTGAAGCTTTCTTT	many	TRBD1	TRBV10-3	TRBJ1-1
CASSQGVGIKAGELFF	TGTGCCAGCAGCCAAGGCGTAGGGATAAAGGCCGGGGAGCTGTTTTTT	many	.	TRBV14	TRBJ2-2
CASSQGDRGYEQYF	TGCGCCAGCAGCCAAGGGGACAGGGGATACGAGCAGTACTTC	many	TRBD1	TRBV4-1	TRBJ2-7
CASSPPGSGPYNEQFF	TGTGCCAGCAGTCCCCCGGGTAGCGGGCCATACAATGAGCAGTTCTTC	many	TRBD2	TRBV28	TRBJ2-1
CSARDGTSALETQYF	TGCAGTGCTAGAGATGGGACTAGCGCTCTCGAGACCCAGTACTTC	many	TRBD2	TRBV20-1	TRBJ2-5
CSAISPQSSYNEQFF	TGCAGTGCTATTTCCCCCCAGAGCTCCTACAATGAGCAGTTCTTC	many	.	TRBV20-1	TRBJ2-1
CASSPSGARVTEAFF	TGCGCCAGCAGCCCGAGTGGGGCTCGGGTCACTGAAGCTTTCTTT	many	.	TRBV5-1	TRBJ1-1
CASSLYPTSSGEQFF	TGTGCCAGCAGTTTATACCCTACTAGCAGTGGTGAGCAGTTCTTC	many	.	TRBV27	TRBJ2-1
CATKLVPSTGELFF	TGTGCCACGAAACTAGTTCCGTCCACCGGGGAGCTGTTTTTT	many	.	TRBV6-1	TRBJ2-2
CASSFSAYGYTF	TGTGCCAGCAGCTTCTCAGCCTATGGCTACACCTTC	many	.	TRBV7-9	TRBJ1-2
CASSPDPGELFF	TGTGCCAGCTCACCAGACCCCGGGGAGCTGTTTTTT	many	.	TRBV18	TRBJ2-2
CASNRDGNQPQHF	TGTGCCAGCAACAGGGATGGCAATCAGCCCCAGCATTTT	many	.	TRBV2	TRBJ1-5
CASSYSGTRNTEAFF	TGTGCCAGCAGTTACTCCGGGACAAGGAACACTGAAGCTTTCTTT	many	.	TRBV6-5	TRBJ1-1
CSAGLAGGTPYNEQFF	TGCAGTGCCGGACTAGCGGGAGGGACGCCCTACAATGAGCAGTTCTTC	many	TRBD2	TRBV20-1	TRBJ2-1
CASSPTGAWGNTIYF	TGTGCCAGCAGCCCAACAGGGGCCTGGGGAAACACCATATATTTT	many	TRBD1	TRBV7-9	TRBJ1-3
CASSPRTRANTGELFF	TGTGCCAGCAGCCCCAGGACTAGGGCGAACACCGGGGAGCTGTTTTTT	many	TRBD2	TRBV7-9	TRBJ2-2
CSADPTRAYEQYF	TGCAGTGCTGATCCAACTCGTGCCTACGAGCAGTACTTC	many	.	TRBV20-1	TRBJ2-7
CAWMGPEAFF	TGTGCCTGGATGGGACCTGAAGCTTTCTTT	many	.	TRBV30	TRBJ1-1
CSASHRVGYNEQFF	TGCAGTGCTAGTCACAGGGTGGGCTACAATGAGCAGTTCTTC	.	.	TRBV20-1	TRBJ2-1
CASSLVPGTKNTEAFF	TGCGCCAGCAGCTTGGTTCCAGGGACAAAGAACACTGAAGCTTTCTTT	many	.	TRBV5-1	TRBJ1-1
CASRAVLTGETQYF	TGTGCCAGCAGAGCGGTTTTGACGGGGGAGACCCAGTACTTC	few	.	TRBV12-3/TRBV12-4	TRBJ2-5
CATQRTGNEKLFF	TGTGCCACCCAGAGGACAGGGAATGAAAAACTGTTTTTT	many	TRBD1	TRBV2	TRBJ1-4
CASSYFSGDTQYF	TGTGCCAGCAGTTACTTTTCGGGGGATACGCAGTATTTT	few	.	TRBV6-6	TRBJ2-3
CASSAGLAEYNEQFF	TGTGCCAGCAGCGCCGGACTAGCGGAGTACAATGAGCAGTTCTTC	.	TRBD2	TRBV9	TRBJ2-1
CSAEGQRSSYEQYF	TGCAGTGCAGAGGGACAGAGAAGCTCCTACGAGCAGTACTTC	many	TRBD1	TRBV20-1	TRBJ2-7
CASSLPSQPQHF	TGTGCCAGCAGTCTACCCAGTCAGCCCCAGCATTTT	.	.	TRBV28	TRBJ1-5
CASSGDLAGEQYF	TGTGCCAGCAGCGGGGATCTAGCGGGTGAGCAGTACTTC	many	TRBD2	TRBV11-2	TRBJ2-7
CASSQIAGVNEQFF	TGTGCCAGCAGCCAAATAGCGGGAGTAAATGAGCAGTTCTTC	.	TRBD2	TRBV11-2	TRBJ2-1
CASRWAQGVDEQYF	TGTGCCAGCAGGTGGGCCCAGGGAGTAGACGAGCAGTACTTC	.	.	TRBV2	TRBJ2-7
CGLSGTNTGELFF	TGTGGACTTAGCGGGACGAACACCGGGGAGCTGTTTTTT	few	TRBD2	TRBV7-9	TRBJ2-2
CASSLDLTDTQYF	TGTGCCAGCAGCTTAGATTTGACAGATACGCAGTATTTT	many	.	TRBV11-2	TRBJ2-3
CASSQDRGSNEKLFF	TGCGCCAGCAGCCAAGATCGCGGGAGTAATGAAAAACTGTTTTTT	many	.	TRBV4-1	TRBJ1-4
CASSKRPRRGNEQFF	TGTGCCAGCAGTAAACGCCCCAGACGAGGGAACGAGCAGTTCTTC	.	.	TRBV2	TRBJ2-1
CASNLQGGNTEAFF	TGTGCCAGTAATCTACAGGGCGGGAACACTGAAGCTTTCTTT	many	.	TRBV19	TRBJ1-1
CASSYASSNQPQHF	TGTGCCAGCAGTTACGCGTCAAGCAATCAGCCCCAGCATTTT	many	.	TRBV6-2/TRBV6-3	TRBJ1-5
CASSESGSSTDTQYF	TGTGCCAGCAGTGAAAGCGGGTCTAGCACAGATACGCAGTATTTT	many	.	TRBV2	TRBJ2-3
CAWTDGWNTEAFF	TGTGCCTGGACGGACGGATGGAACACTGAAGCTTTCTTT	many	.	TRBV30	TRBJ1-1
CASSLALDRGNEQFF	TGCGCCAGCAGCTTGGCCTTAGACAGGGGGAATGAGCAGTTCTTC	many	TRBD1	TRBV5-1	TRBJ2-1
CASSVAGTGGNEQFF	TGTGCCAGCAGCGTCGCGGGGACAGGGGGCAATGAGCAGTTCTTC	many	TRBD1	TRBV2	TRBJ2-1
CASSLRSLAEEQFF	TGTGCCAGCAGCTTAAGGTCGCTAGCGGAAGAGCAGTTCTTC	many	TRBD2	TRBV7-2	TRBJ2-1
CASSQESTASPQSGQYF	TGTGCCAGCAGCCAAGAGTCCACAGCTAGTCCCCAGAGTGGGCAGTATTTT	many	.	TRBV4-2	TRBJ2-3
CASSEALRVKIGETQYF	TGTGCCAGCAGTGAAGCGCTTCGGGTCAAAATCGGGGAGACCCAGTACTTC	many	.	TRBV2	TRBJ2-5
CAWSAGLGDNEQFF	TGTGCCTGGAGTGCGGGGCTGGGGGACAATGAGCAGTTCTTC	.	.	TRBV30	TRBJ2-1
CASTGALAESTDTQYF	TGCGCCAGCACGGGGGCACTAGCGGAGAGCACAGATACGCAGTATTTT	many	TRBD2	TRBV5-1	TRBJ2-3
CASSLGTSGRPAPEQFF	TGTGCCAGCAGCCTTGGGACTAGCGGGAGGCCCGCACCTGAGCAGTTCTTC	many	TRBD2	TRBV7-9	TRBJ2-1
CSAPGTGTSGMNNEQFF	TGCAGTGCCCCCGGGACCGGGACTAGCGGAATGAACAATGAGCAGTTCTTC	.	TRBD2	TRBV20-1	TRBJ2-1
CASSFRPAPERVELFF	TGCGCCAGCAGCTTCCGGCCGGCTCCTGAGCGTGTCGAGCTGTTTTTT	many	.	TRBV5-1	TRBJ2-2
CASSFTGRSEQFF	TGTGCCAGCAGCTTTACCGGGAGGAGTGAGCAGTTCTTC	many	TRBD2	TRBV7-9	TRBJ2-1
CASSLDGTSGETQYF	TGTGCCAGCAGCTTAGATGGGACTAGCGGGGAGACCCAGTACTTC	.	TRBD2	TRBV11-2	TRBJ2-5
CAWSVASGYNEQFF	TGTGCCTGGAGTGTGGCTAGCGGGTACAATGAGCAGTTCTTC	many	TRBD2	TRBV30	TRBJ2-1
CASSFVDWDRGAMNTEAFF	TGTGCCAGCAGTTTTGTCGACTGGGACAGGGGGGCCATGAACACTGAAGCTTTCTTT	many	TRBD1	TRBV28	TRBJ1-1